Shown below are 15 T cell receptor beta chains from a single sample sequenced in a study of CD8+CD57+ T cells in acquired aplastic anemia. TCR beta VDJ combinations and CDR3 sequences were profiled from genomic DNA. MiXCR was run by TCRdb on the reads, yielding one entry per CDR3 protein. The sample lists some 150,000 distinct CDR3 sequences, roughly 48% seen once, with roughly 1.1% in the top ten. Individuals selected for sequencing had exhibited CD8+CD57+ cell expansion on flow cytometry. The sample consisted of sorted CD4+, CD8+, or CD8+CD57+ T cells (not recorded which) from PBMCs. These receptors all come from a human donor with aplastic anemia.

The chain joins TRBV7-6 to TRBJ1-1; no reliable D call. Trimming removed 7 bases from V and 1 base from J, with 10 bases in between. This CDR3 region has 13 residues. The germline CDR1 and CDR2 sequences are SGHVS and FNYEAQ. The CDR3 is CASTVRPNTEAFF. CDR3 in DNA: TGTGCCAGCACCGTTAGGCCGAACACTGAAGCTTTCTTT.

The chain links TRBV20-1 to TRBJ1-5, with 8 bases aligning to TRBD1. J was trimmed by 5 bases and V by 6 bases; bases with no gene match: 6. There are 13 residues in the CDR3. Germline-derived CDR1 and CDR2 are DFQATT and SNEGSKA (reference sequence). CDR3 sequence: CSAGQANHQPQHF. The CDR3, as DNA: TGCAGTGCGGGACAGGCCAACCATCAGCCCCAGCATTTT.

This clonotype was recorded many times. This CDR3 reads CASSLGGLTRGYTF. CDR3 coding DNA: TGTGCCAGCAGCTTAGGCGGGCTCACGAGGGGCTACACCTTC. V is TRBV7-2 and J is TRBJ1-2; no clear D gene. The CDR3 loop spans 14 amino acids. Germline CDR1 SGHTA, CDR2 FQGNSA. The V end was cut by 1 base, the J end by 8 bases, with 14 bases between.

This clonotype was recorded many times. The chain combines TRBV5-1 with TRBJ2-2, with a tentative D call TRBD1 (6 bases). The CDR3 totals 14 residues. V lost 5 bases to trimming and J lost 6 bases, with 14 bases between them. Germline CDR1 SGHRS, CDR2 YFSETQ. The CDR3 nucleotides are TGCGCCAGCAGGGGACAAGGAAATGCCGGGGAGCTGTTTTTT. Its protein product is CASRGQGNAGELFF.

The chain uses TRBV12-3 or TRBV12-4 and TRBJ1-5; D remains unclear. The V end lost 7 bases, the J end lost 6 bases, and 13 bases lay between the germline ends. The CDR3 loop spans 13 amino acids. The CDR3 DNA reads TGTGCCAGCACCAACGGACCATCTCAGCCCCAGCATTTT. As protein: CASTNGPSQPQHF.

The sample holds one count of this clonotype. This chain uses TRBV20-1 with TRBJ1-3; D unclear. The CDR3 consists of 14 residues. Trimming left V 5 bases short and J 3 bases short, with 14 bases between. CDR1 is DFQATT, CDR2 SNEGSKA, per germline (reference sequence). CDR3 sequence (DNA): TGCAGTGCTGGTCCTGCTGAGTTTGGAAACACCATATATTTT. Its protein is CSAGPAEFGNTIYF.

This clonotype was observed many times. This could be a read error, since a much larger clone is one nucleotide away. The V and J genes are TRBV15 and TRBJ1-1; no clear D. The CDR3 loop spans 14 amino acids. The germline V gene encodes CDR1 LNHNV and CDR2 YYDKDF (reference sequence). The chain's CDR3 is CATSFREMNTEALF. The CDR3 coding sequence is TGTGCCACCAGCTTCCGGGAAATGAACACTGAAGCTCTCTTT.

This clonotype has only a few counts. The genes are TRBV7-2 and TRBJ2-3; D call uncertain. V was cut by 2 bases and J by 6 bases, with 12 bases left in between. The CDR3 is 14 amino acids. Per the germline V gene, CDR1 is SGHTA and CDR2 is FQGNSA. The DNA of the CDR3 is TGTGCCAGCAGCTTACTTAAGGTCGGCGATACGCAGTATTTT. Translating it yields CASSLLKVGDTQYF.

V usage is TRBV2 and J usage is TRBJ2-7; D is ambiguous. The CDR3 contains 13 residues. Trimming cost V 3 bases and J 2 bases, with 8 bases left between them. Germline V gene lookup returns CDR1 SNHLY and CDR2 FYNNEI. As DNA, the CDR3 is TGTGCCAGCAGTGATGCCGGAGCCTACGAGCAGTACTTC. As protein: CASSDAGAYEQYF. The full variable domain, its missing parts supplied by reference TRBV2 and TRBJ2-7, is EPEVTQTPSHQVTQMGQEVILRCVPISNHLYFYWYRQILGQKVEFLVSFYNNEISEKSEIFDDQFSVERPDGSNFTLKIRSTKLEDSAMYFCASSDAGAYEQYFGPGTRLTVT.

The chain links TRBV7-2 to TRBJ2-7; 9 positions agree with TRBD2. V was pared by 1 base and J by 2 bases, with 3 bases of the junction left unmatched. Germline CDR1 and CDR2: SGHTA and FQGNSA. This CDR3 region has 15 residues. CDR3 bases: TGTGCCAGCAGCTTAGGGCTAGCGGGGACCTACGAGCAGTACTTC. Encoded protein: CASSLGLAGTYEQYF. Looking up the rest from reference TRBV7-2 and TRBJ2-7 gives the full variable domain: GAGVSQSPSNKVTEKGKDVELRCDPISGHTALYWYRQSLGQGLEFLIYFQGNSAPDKSGLPSDRFSAERTGGSVSTLTIQRTQQEDSAVYLCASSLGLAGTYEQYFGPGTRLTVT.

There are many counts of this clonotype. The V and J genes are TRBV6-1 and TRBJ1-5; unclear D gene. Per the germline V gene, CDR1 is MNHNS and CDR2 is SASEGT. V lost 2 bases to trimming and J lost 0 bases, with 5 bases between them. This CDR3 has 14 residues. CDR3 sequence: CASSESFSNQPQHF. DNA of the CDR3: TGTGCCAGCAGTGAATCATTTAGCAATCAGCCCCAGCATTTT.

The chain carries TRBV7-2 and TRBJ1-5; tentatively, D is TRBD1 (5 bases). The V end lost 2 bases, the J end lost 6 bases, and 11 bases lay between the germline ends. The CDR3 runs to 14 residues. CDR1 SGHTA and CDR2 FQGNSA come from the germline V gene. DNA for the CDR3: TGTGCCAGCAGCTTACGAGGGGTAGGTCAGCCCCAGCATTTT. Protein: CASSLRGVGQPQHF.

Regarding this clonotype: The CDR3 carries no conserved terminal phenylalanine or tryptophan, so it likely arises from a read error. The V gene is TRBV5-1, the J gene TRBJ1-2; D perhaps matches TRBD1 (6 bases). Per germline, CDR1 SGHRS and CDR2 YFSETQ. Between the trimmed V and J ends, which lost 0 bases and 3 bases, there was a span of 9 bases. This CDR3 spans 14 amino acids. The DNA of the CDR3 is TGCGCCAGCAGCTTGGCAGGGGTGGACTATGGCTACACCATC. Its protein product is CASSLAGVDYGYTI.

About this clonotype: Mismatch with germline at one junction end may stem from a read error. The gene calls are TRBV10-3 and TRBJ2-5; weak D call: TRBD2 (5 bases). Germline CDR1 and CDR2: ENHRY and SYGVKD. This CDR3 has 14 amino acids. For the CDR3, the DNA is TGTGCCATCAGTGACTGTGGTCCCGGGGAGACCCGGTACTTC. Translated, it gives CAISDCGPGETRYF.

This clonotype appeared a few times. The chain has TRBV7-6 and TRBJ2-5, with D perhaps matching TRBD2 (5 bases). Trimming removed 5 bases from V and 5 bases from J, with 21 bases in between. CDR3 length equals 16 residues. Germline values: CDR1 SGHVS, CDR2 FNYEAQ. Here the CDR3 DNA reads TGTGCCAGCAGCACTCGAGGGATGCAACGATGGGAGACCCAGTACTTC. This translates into CASSTRGMQRWETQYF.